A single sample is the source of the 28 T cell receptor beta chains below, sequenced in a study of OX40 agonist ivuxolimab in advanced cancers. Assay used: immunoSEQ multiplex PCR; TCRdb lists only in-frame clones, some missing. The table has 50,000 to 75,000 clones, 84% seen once. Material: CD4+ or CD8+ T cells sorted from blood, obtained in a trial of the OX40 agonist ivuxolimab. The source of these receptors is an adult with an advanced solid tumor such as melanoma, head and neck, liver or kidney cancer.

The rearrangement uses TRBV19 and TRBJ2-5; 7 bases fit TRBD2. V dropped 3 bases and J dropped 1; count of bases not matched to a gene: 5. CDR1 LNHDA and CDR2 SQIVND come from the germline V gene (reference sequence). This CDR3 has 15 residues. The CDR3 DNA is TGTGCCAGTAGTATCAAAGCGGGACCCCAAGAGACCCAGTACTTC. Its protein is CASSIKAGPQETQYF.

The genes are TRBV4-3 and TRBJ2-2; no definite D call. The length of the CDR3 is 16 residues. V was shortened by 0 bases and J by 0 bases, with 8 bases between the two germline ends. Germline V CDR1 and CDR2: LGHNA, YSLEER. In DNA form, the CDR3 reads TGCGCCAGCAGCCAAGAGGGTTACGCGAACACCGGGGAGCTGTTTTTT. This sequence encodes CASSQEGYANTGELFF.

The chain joins TRBV5-5 to TRBJ2-7, with 11 bases lining up with TRBD2. Germline CDR1 SGHKS, CDR2 YYEKEE (reference sequence). The CDR3 length is 15 residues. J was trimmed by 5 bases and V by 4 bases; bases with no gene match: 8. DNA for the CDR3: TGTGCCAGCAGCCACGTAGCGGGAGGGCCCCACGAGCAGTACTTC. Translating gives CASSHVAGGPHEQYF. The full variable domain, rest sourced from reference TRBV5-5 and TRBJ2-7, is DAGVTQSPTHLIKTRGQQVTLRCSPISGHKSVSWYQQVLGQGPQFIFQYYEKEERGRGNFPDRFSARQFPNYSSELNVNALLLGDSALYLCASSHVAGGPHEQYFGPGTRLTVT.

This chain links TRBV14 with TRBJ1-2; no clear D gene. Looked up from germline, CDR1 is SGHDN and CDR2 is FVKESK. The V end was cut by 4 bases, the J end by 1 base, with 7 bases between. The CDR3 has 13 residues. DNA of the CDR3: TGTGCCAGCAGCCGGCGCGGTAACTATGGCTACACCTTC. Translated: CASSRRGNYGYTF.

V is TRBV28 and J is TRBJ2-3; 8 bases match TRBD2. The CDR3 extends over 17 amino acids. Germline V gene sequence: CDR1 MDHEN, CDR2 SYDVKM. J lost 1 base, V lost 5 bases, and 11 bases had no gene match. CDR3 sequence (DNA): TGTGCCAGCAGTCCCTTTCAGCGGGGGCGAGGCACAGATACGCAGTATTTT. Its translation is CASSPFQRGRGTDTQYF. Full variable domain (missing parts from reference TRBV28 and TRBJ2-3): DVKVTQSSRYLVKRTGEKVFLECVQDMDHENMFWYRQDPGLGLRLIYFSYDVKMKEKGDIPEGYSVSREKKERFSLILESASTNQTSMYLCASSPFQRGRGTDTQYFGPGTRLTVL.

This rearrangement joins TRBV6-5 to TRBJ2-7; 7 positions agree with TRBD1. The V and J ends lost 5 bases and 1 base, in that order; junction bases with no gene match: 5. The germline V gene encodes CDR1 MNHEY and CDR2 SVGAGI. CDR3 length: 14 residues. CDR3 DNA sequence: TGTGCCAGCAGTCGCCCGGGACAGTCCTACGAGCAGTACTTC. This encodes CASSRPGQSYEQYF.

This rearrangement joins TRBV19 to TRBJ1-4, with TRBD1 matching 8 bases. CDR1 is LNHDA and CDR2 is SQIVND in the germline V gene (reference sequence). Germline trimming cut 5 bases from V and 8 bases from J; bases unmatched to any gene: 16. This CDR3 comprises 17 residues. CDR3 sequence (DNA): TGTGCCAGTAGTCCGAGCCCCGGGACAGGATTTCTGGAAAAACTGTTTTTT. Residues: CASSPSPGTGFLEKLFF.

The CDR3 loop is CASSESSRNSPLHF. The DNA of the CDR3 is TGTGCCAGCAGTGAAAGTTCTCGGAATTCACCCCTCCACTTT. The chain uses TRBV2 and TRBJ1-6, with unresolved D. This CDR3 has 14 amino acids. V lost 2 bases to trimming and J lost 7 bases, with 9 bases between them. Per the germline V gene, CDR1 is SNHLY and CDR2 is FYNNEI.

The rearrangement joins TRBV2 to TRBJ1-5, with 8 bases identical to TRBD1. CDR1 and CDR2 from the germline V gene are SNHLY and FYNNEI. The V and J ends lost 2 bases and 1 base, in that order; junction bases with no gene match: 16. The CDR3 is made up of 20 amino acids. Here the CDR3 DNA reads TGTGCCAGCAGTGAATTTCGGACAGGGCGGGGAAGATCGAGCAATCAGCCCCAGCATTTT. It is translated as CASSEFRTGRGRSSNQPQHF.

The chain carries TRBV6-6 and TRBJ1-2; the match to TRBD1 covers 9 bases. The CDR3 covers 14 residues. Germline V gives CDR1 MNHNY, CDR2 SVGAGI (reference sequence). J gave up 2 bases and V 2 bases, and 0 bases lay outside the gene matches. In nucleotides, the CDR3 is TGTGCCAGCAGTTACGACAGGGGGAACTATGGCTACACCTTC. It codes for CASSYDRGNYGYTF.

This clone was observed a single time. V and J are TRBV19 and TRBJ2-1; 10 bases agree with TRBD1. Germline V gene lookup returns CDR1 LNHDA and CDR2 SQIVND (reference sequence). V lost 5 bases, J lost 13 bases, and 8 bases stayed unmatched. CDR3 length: 13 residues. In DNA form, the CDR3 reads TGTGCCAGTAGTGGGGGACAGGGGATGAGTCAGTTCTTC. Translated, it gives CASSGGQGMSQFF.

The chain carries TRBV5-4 and TRBJ2-5; D not certain. The DNA matches TRBJ2-7 better at its end, which makes the J call doubtful. The CDR3 is made up of 14 amino acids. Per germline, CDR1 SGHNT and CDR2 YYREEE (reference sequence). The CDR3 DNA is TGTGCCAGCAGCTCGGACGGGTCAAGATACGAGCAGTACTTC. Translation gives CASSSDGSRYEQYF.

Only one count was recorded for this clone. V gene TRBV7-2 combines with J gene TRBJ1-4, with TRBD1 as a possible D gene (6 bases). Germline CDR1 is SGHTA and CDR2 is FQGNSA. This CDR3 has 14 amino acids. With 4 bases removed from V and 3 bases from J, the gap between germline ends came to 9 bases. The CDR3 loop reads CASSSRGANEKLFF. The DNA for the CDR3 is TGTGCCAGCAGCTCCAGGGGCGCTAATGAAAAACTGTTTTTT.

The chain couples TRBV6-1 to TRBJ1-2; no definite D call. Germline V gene data show CDR1 as MNHNS and CDR2 as SASEGT. Trimming shortened V by 4 bases and J by 5 bases, and 8 bases separated the two germline ends. This CDR3 is 12 amino acids long. In nucleotides, the CDR3 is TGTGCCAGCAGTGGTAGAGATTATGGCTACACCTTC. It codes for CASSGRDYGYTF.

V usage is TRBV10-3 and J usage is TRBJ1-1, with 12 bases that match TRBD1. Trimming took 10 bases from V and 8 from J; bases not matched to a gene: 14. The CDR3 length is 15 residues. CDR1 is ENHRY and CDR2 is SYGVKD in the germline V gene. CDR3: CATSPGTGGPLEAFF. The DNA of the CDR3 is TGTGCCACCTCTCCCGGGACAGGGGGCCCCTTGGAAGCTTTCTTT.

V gene TRBV5-4 combines with J gene TRBJ2-5, with 9 bases lining up with TRBD2. There are 16 residues in the CDR3. CDR1 is SGHNT and CDR2 is YYREEE in the germline V gene (reference sequence). Trimming at V came to 0 bases and at J to 1 base, leaving 4 bases not matched to a gene. In nucleotides, the CDR3 is TGTGCCAGCAGCTTGGAAGCGGGGGGACGCCAAGAGACCCAGTACTTC. Translated, it gives CASSLEAGGRQETQYF.

This clone was seen a handful of times. The chain combines TRBV7-9 with TRBJ1-2; TRBD1 matches 9 bases. Germline loops: CDR1 SEHNR, CDR2 FQNEAQ (reference sequence). With 4 bases clipped from V and 4 bases from J, the junction kept 1 base outside the gene matches. The CDR3 is 13 residues long. This CDR3 reads CASSWTGAYGYTF. For the CDR3, the DNA is TGTGCCAGCAGCTGGACAGGGGCCTATGGCTACACCTTC.

The chain links TRBV19 to TRBJ2-1; a weak D match, TRBD1 (6 bases). CDR3 length equals 14 residues. Germline V gives CDR1 LNHDA, CDR2 SQIVND (reference sequence). V gave up 3 bases and J gave up 6 bases, with 12 bases separating them. This chain's CDR3 is CASSIQGFTNEQFF. The CDR3 region has the DNA TGTGCCAGTAGTATTCAGGGGTTCACCAATGAGCAGTTCTTC.

This chain links TRBV7-9 with TRBJ1-1; 9 bases are a match to TRBD1. The ends lost 2 bases at V and 9 bases at J; junction bases unmatched: 7. Germline assignment: CDR1 SEHNR and CDR2 FQNEAQ (reference sequence). The CDR3 contains 14 residues. DNA of the CDR3: TGTGCCAGCAGCTTAACCCCGGGACAGGGCAAAGCTTTCTTT. Its protein product is CASSLTPGQGKAFF.

This chain joins TRBV30 and TRBJ2-5, with 10 positions matching TRBD2. CDR1 is GTSNPN and CDR2 is SVGIG in the germline V gene (reference sequence). The CDR3 extends over 15 amino acids. V lost 1 base and J lost 3; bases outside the gene matches: 5. Written as DNA, the CDR3 is TGTGCCTGGAGTGCAAGCGGGAGGGCCGAAGAGACCCAGTACTTC. Its translation is CAWSASGRAEETQYF.

The chain joins TRBV7-2 to TRBJ1-1; possible D gene TRBD1, 5 bases. Trimming cost V 5 bases and J 5 bases, with 15 bases left between them. Germline CDR1 and CDR2: SGHTA and FQGNSA. The CDR3 consists of 14 residues. The CDR3 DNA reads TGTGCCAGCAGCCCCGAGGCGGGGACGACTGAAGCTTTCTTT. Amino acids: CASSPEAGTTEAFF.

The chain combines TRBV5-1 with TRBJ2-7; TRBD1 is a possible D gene (5 bases). V was trimmed by 0 bases and J by 3 bases, leaving 13 bases between them. In germline, CDR1 is SGHRS, CDR2 YFSETQ. The CDR3 is 15 amino acids. In nucleotides, the CDR3 is TGCGCCAGCAGCTTGGCGGGCGGACAAAACTACGAGCAGTACTTC. It is translated as CASSLAGGQNYEQYF.

The DNA for the CDR3 is TGTGCCAGCAGGATAAAGGGGGCGGGTGGCTACACCTTC. Translating it yields CASRIKGAGGYTF. The J gene is TRBJ1-2, the V gene TRBV6-6; 7 positions agree with TRBD1. The CDR3 is 13 residues long. The V and J ends lost 6 bases and 7 bases, in that order; junction bases with no gene match: 8. In germline, CDR1 is MNHNY, CDR2 SVGAGI (reference sequence).

The chain joins TRBV19 to TRBJ2-7; D is possibly TRBD1 or TRBD2 (5 bases each). Germline CDR1 is LNHDA and CDR2 is SQIVND (reference sequence). There are 16 residues in the CDR3. The V and J ends lost 3 bases and 2 bases respectively, with 17 bases between them. CDR3 in amino acids: CASSMWDVETTYEQYF. For the CDR3, the DNA is TGTGCCAGTAGTATGTGGGACGTGGAGACGACCTACGAGCAGTACTTC.

The J gene is TRBJ1-2, the V gene TRBV11-2; 8 nucleotides line up with TRBD1. V gave up 0 bases and J gave up 3 bases; unmatched junction bases: 3. The CDR3 runs 15 residues. Germline V gene lookup returns CDR1 SGHAT and CDR2 FQNNGV. CDR3 in DNA: TGTGCCAGCAGCTTAGATACAGGGGGGTACTATGGCTACACCTTC. Residues: CASSLDTGGYYGYTF.

The rearrangement links TRBV25-1 to TRBJ1-2; D is ambiguous. Germline V gene data show CDR1 as MGHDK and CDR2 as SYGVNS. The CDR3 runs to 11 residues. Between the trimmed V and J ends, which lost 4 bases and 5 bases, there was a span of 5 bases. The CDR3 sequence is CASSAAYGYTF. CDR3 sequence (DNA): TGTGCCAGCAGTGCCGCTTATGGCTACACCTTC.

The chain uses TRBV7-6 and TRBJ1-4; no clear D gene. V lost 1 base, J lost 7 bases, and 4 bases lay in between. Germline V gene sequence: CDR1 SGHVS, CDR2 FNYEAQ. This CDR3 is built from 12 residues. For the CDR3, the DNA is TGTGCCAGCAGCTTAGACGGTGAAAAACTGTTTTTT. The encoded protein is CASSLDGEKLFF. Full variable domain (missing parts from reference TRBV7-6 and TRBJ1-4): GAGVSQSPRYKVTKRGQDVALRCDPISGHVSLYWYRQALGQGPEFLTYFNYEAQQDKSGLPNDRFSAERPEGSISTLTIQRTEQRDSAMYRCASSLDGEKLFFGSGTQLSVL.

The rearrangement joins TRBV7-2 to TRBJ2-7; either TRBD1 or TRBD2 may supply D (5 bases each). The CDR3 extends over 13 amino acids. V lost 6 bases to trimming and J lost 6 bases, with 15 bases between them. CDR1 is SGHTA, CDR2 FQGNSA, per germline. The CDR3 nucleotides read TGTGCCAGCAGACGGGCGGCCGGGGCCGAGCAGTACTTC. Protein sequence: CASRRAAGAEQYF.